This note documents a single T cell receptor (beta chain) sequence. This specimen belongs to a study of blood T cell repertoires in COVID-19. As for the study in general: The samples span acute and convalescent COVID-19 from the United States, Italy and Spain. Nucleic acid was either cDNA or gDNA, and it came from T cells, B-cell-depleted T cells, or PBMCs.

This CDR3 contains 16 residues. Germline values: CDR1 SGHAT, CDR2 FQNNGV. J lost 4 bases, V lost 6 bases, and 10 bases had no gene match. In the original processing: Reference gene primer amplification gave nucleated cell count estimates. Clones were read by immunoSEQ multiplex PCR, and TCRdb kept only the in-frame ones, dropping some. V and J calls and clone size are given by that table; D and trimming were obtained from the DNA. Of roughly 55,000 clones in the sample, roughly 86% were seen once. Sequencing input: peripheral blood. The sequence was collected from a man aged 55 to 70 with active or convalescent COVID-19. This sequence joins TRBV11-2 and TRBJ2-5; 11 nucleotides line up with TRBD2. The CDR3 bases are TGTGCCAGCAGTTGGGGGTTTAGCGGGAGGGTAGAGACCCAGTACTTC. Its translation: CASSWGFSGRVETQYF.